The rows below give T cell receptor beta chains drawn from one sample of a study of Graves' ophthalmopathy and Graves' hyperthyroidism. A single record per CDR3 protein comes from TCRdb applying MiXCR to the multiplex PCR reads. The data contain around 340,000 distinct CDR3 sequences, about 17% of them seen just once; the ten biggest clones take up around 12%. Sequencing was performed on peripheral blood. These receptors were obtained from an adult man with Graves' ophthalmopathy. CDR3s include the opening cysteine and the closing phenylalanine or tryptophan. D genes are given only for firm matches. Where a row states a size, it is once, few, many or the class of an expanded clone; other rows omit it.

d_call	clone_size	v_call	j_call	cdr3_aa	cdr3_nt
.	few	TRBV10-3	TRBJ2-5	CAISENFDRPYQETQYF	TGTGCCATCAGTGAGAATTTCGACAGGCCGTACCAAGAGACCCAGTACTTC
.	many	TRBV11-2	TRBJ1-3	CASSPPGNTIYF	TGTGCCAGCAGTCCGCCAGGAAACACCATATATTTT
TRBD1	many	TRBV5-6	TRBJ1-1	CASSFPRTGRNTEAFF	TGTGCCAGCAGCTTTCCCAGGACAGGGAGGAACACTGAAGCTTTCTTT
.	many	TRBV6-2/TRBV6-3	TRBJ1-1	CASSYRGIFTEAFF	TGTGCCAGCAGTTACAGGGGCATTTTCACTGAAGCTTTCTTT
.	many	TRBV7-8	TRBJ2-2	CASSLVRANTGELFF	TGTGCCAGCAGCTTAGTTCGAGCCAACACCGGGGAGCTGTTTTTT
.	many	TRBV25-1	TRBJ1-1	CASGPGDTEAFF	TGTGCCAGCGGACCAGGGGACACTGAAGCTTTCTTT
.	many	TRBV20-1	TRBJ2-7	CSAGTGTGYNEQYF	TGCAGTGCTGGCACCGGGACGGGTTACAACGAGCAGTACTTC
.	many	TRBV6-1	TRBJ2-4	CASSTRTSLGKNIQYF	TGTGCCAGCAGTACCCGGACAAGTTTGGGCAAAAACATTCAGTACTTC
.	many	TRBV6-5	TRBJ1-6	CASSYRGWGSPLHF	TGTGCCAGCAGTTACAGGGGCTGGGGTTCACCCCTCCACTTT
.	.	TRBV6-5	TRBJ2-7	CASSSRPNAYEQYF	TGTGCCAGCAGTTCCCGTCCCAATGCCTACGAGCAGTACTTC
TRBD1	many	TRBV6-2/TRBV6-3	TRBJ1-5	CASSMGQGRRNQPQHF	TGTGCCAGCAGTATGGGACAGGGGAGACGAAATCAGCCCCAGCATTTT
TRBD1	many	TRBV5-1	TRBJ1-2	CASSRQGDNYGYTF	TGCGCCAGCAGCCGACAGGGGGACAACTATGGCTACACCTTC
.	many	TRBV28	TRBJ1-2	CASSDTQGYGYTF	TGTGCCAGCAGCGATACACAGGGTTATGGCTACACCTTC